This TCR beta chain was recorded in a study of T cell changes during pregnancy in multiple sclerosis (dated by TCRdb to the late 2010s). Some background on the complete study: In women with multiple sclerosis, the researchers looked at how the T cell repertoire shifted as pregnancy progressed.

For this clone: Its antigen is currently not known. There are no base qualities to consult, and no much larger clone falls within one base.

The CDR3 has 14 amino acids, counting the end cysteine and phenylalanine. CDR3 DNA only is kept here, 42 bases in frame from base 1. CDR1 MDHEN and CDR2 SYDVKM are derived from the germline V gene. V has 2 bases trimmed and J has 7 bases trimmed; junction bases matching no gene number 0. The library was made by the immunoSEQ multiplex PCR assay. Here the immuneACCESS table is served through TCRdb, limited to in-frame sequences with V and J called. Missing clones are a known gap in these copies; in checked studies unresolved V genes cover under half, and the rest lacks a known reason. The table for this sample lists roughly 51,000 clones; 94% of them were counted only once. 5.5% of the sample belongs to the ten largest clones.

This sample comprised CD8+ T cells from peripheral blood mononuclear cells, obtained before pregnancy. The TCR originated in a female donor with multiple sclerosis, enrolled in a pregnancy study. The rearranged segments are TRBV28 and TRBJ2-1; TRBD2 aligns with 12 central bases. The CDR3 reads CASSLGTSGNEQFF. At the DNA level, the sequence is TGTGCCAGCAGTTTAGGGACTAGCGGGAATGAGCAGTTCTTC.